Each of the 21 T cell receptor beta chains below was sequenced from the same sample in a study of immune evolution from preneoplasia to lung adenocarcinoma. The repertoire was sequenced with immunoSEQ multiplex PCR; TCRdb's copy has only in-frame clones and lacks some. The sample lists over 11,000 clones; roughly 80% were seen once. Material: FFPE minimally invasive lung adenocarcinoma tissue. These receptors all stem from a person aged 70 to 85 with lung adenocarcinoma.

The J gene is TRBJ1-2, the V gene TRBV10-3; D might be TRBD1 (5 bases). Trimming cost V 6 bases and J 6 bases, with 11 bases left between them. The germline CDR1 and CDR2 sequences are ENHRY and SYGVKD. The CDR3 is 12 amino acids. The CDR3 protein is CAIRRGTDGYTF. As DNA, the CDR3 is TGTGCCATCAGGAGGGGTACCGATGGCTACACCTTC.

The V gene is TRBV11-3, the J gene TRBJ2-7; D possibly corresponds to TRBD2 (7 bases). This CDR3 spans 14 amino acids. Trimming removed 3 bases at V and 2 bases at J, with 11 bases between. Germline V gene lookup returns CDR1 SGHNT and CDR2 YENEEA. This CDR3 reads CASSFQGTTYEQYF. CDR3 nucleotides: TGTGCCAGCAGCTTCCAGGGGACTACCTACGAGCAGTACTTC.

The CDR3 reads CASSPTSTDTQYF. CDR3 nucleotide sequence: TGTGCCAGCAGCCCCACTAGCACAGATACGCAGTATTTT. This chain links TRBV5-4 with TRBJ2-3; D gene unclear. The ends were cut back, 4 bases at V and 0 bases at J, with 6 bases in the middle. There are 13 residues in the CDR3. The germline gives CDR1 SGHNT, CDR2 YYREEE (reference sequence).

This clone has more than one count but fewer than ten. The rearrangement uses TRBV2 and TRBJ2-5, with a tentative D call TRBD1 (5 bases). This CDR3 is 12 amino acids long. V was trimmed by 7 bases and J by 5 bases, leaving 11 bases between them. Germline CDR1 is SNHLY and CDR2 is FYNNEI. The DNA for the CDR3 is TGTGCCAGCACCCAGGGTGGGGAGACCCAGTACTTC. It is translated as CASTQGGETQYF.

The rearrangement uses TRBV6-1 and TRBJ1-1; perhaps TRBD1 as D (5 bases). V was cut by 8 bases and J by 3 bases, with 16 bases left in between. This CDR3 region has 14 residues. Germline V lookup: CDR1 MNHNS, CDR2 SASEGT. This CDR3 reads CASRRNRWDTEAFF. CDR3 coding DNA: TGTGCCAGCCGTCGTAACAGGTGGGACACTGAAGCTTTCTTT.

The chain carries TRBV27 and TRBJ1-2; D unclear. Trimming took 5 bases from V and 0 from J, leaving 7 bases between them. This CDR3 comprises 13 residues. CDR1 is MNHEY and CDR2 is SMNVEV in the germline V gene (reference sequence). Written as DNA, the CDR3 is TGTGCCAGCAGTCCTAAAGCTAACTATGGCTACACCTTC. As protein: CASSPKANYGYTF.

The rearrangement uses TRBV5-6 and TRBJ1-1; TRBD1 might be the D (5 bases). Deletions cut 4 bases from V and 8 bases from J, with 12 bases between. Germline V gives CDR1 SGHDT, CDR2 YYEEEE. The CDR3 is made up of 12 amino acids. As DNA, the CDR3 is TGTGCCAGCAGCCGAGACCGGGGGGAAGCTTTCTTT. This encodes CASSRDRGEAFF.

V and J are TRBV5-1 and TRBJ2-5, with D tentatively TRBD1 or TRBD2 (5 bases each). V gave up 5 bases and J gave up 2 bases, with 13 bases separating them. Germline values: CDR1 SGHRS, CDR2 YFSETQ. This CDR3 contains 14 residues. CDR3 coding DNA: TGCGCCAGCAGTCGAAGGGACGGTCAAGAGACCCAGTACTTC. Residues: CASSRRDGQETQYF.

This sequence joins TRBV7-6 and TRBJ2-7; D remains unclear. V shed 1 base and J shed 2 bases, with 6 bases lying between them. The CDR3 consists of 13 residues. Germline V lookup: CDR1 SGHVS, CDR2 FNYEAQ. The DNA for the CDR3 is TGTGCCAGCAGCTTAGAAGCGACCTACGAGCAGTACTTC. Protein product: CASSLEATYEQYF.

The chain recombines TRBV6-1 with TRBJ1-1; D gene uncertain. V was clipped by 7 bases and J by 0 bases, with 12 bases between them. Germline assignment: CDR1 MNHNS and CDR2 SASEGT. The CDR3 length is 14 residues. CDR3 amino acids: CASKRAVVNTEAFF. The CDR3 DNA sequence: TGTGCCAGCAAAAGGGCCGTTGTGAACACTGAAGCTTTCTTT.

DNA for the CDR3: TGCGCCAGCAGCAGCCCGGGACTAGCGTATCAGTTCTTC. Translated: CASSSPGLAYQFF. The rearrangement joins TRBV5-1 to TRBJ2-1; TRBD2 matches 10 bases. This CDR3 is 13 amino acids long. After removal of 4 bases from V and 13 bases from J, the junction contained 8 bases not matched to a gene. Germline V lookup: CDR1 SGHRS, CDR2 YFSETQ.

V is TRBV28 and J is TRBJ1-2; possible D gene TRBD1, 6 bases. This CDR3 is built from 12 residues. V lost 9 bases to trimming and J lost 3 bases, with 11 bases between them. Germline V CDR1 and CDR2: MDHEN, SYDVKM. CDR3 bases: TGTGCCAGTCGCGGGACATACTATGGCTACACCTTC. This gives the protein CASRGTYYGYTF.

This chain links TRBV9 with TRBJ1-5; tentative D call: TRBD1 (6 bases). V lost 3 bases, J lost 4 bases, and 8 bases lay in between. This CDR3 is built from 13 residues. Germline values: CDR1 SGDLS, CDR2 YYNGEE. Here the CDR3 DNA reads TGTGCCAGCAGCGAGACAGGAAATCAGCCCCAGCATTTT. Translated, it gives CASSETGNQPQHF.

V and J are TRBV28 and TRBJ2-5; 8 bases are shared with TRBD1. The V and J ends lost 3 bases and 7 bases, in that order; junction bases with no gene match: 7. Germline CDR1 MDHEN, CDR2 SYDVKM. This CDR3 is built from 14 residues. The CDR3 sequence: CASSLPGQGGTQYF. The CDR3 region has the DNA TGTGCCAGCAGTTTGCCCGGACAGGGAGGGACCCAGTACTTC.

The V and J genes are TRBV9 and TRBJ2-2; D gene unclear. The germline gives CDR1 SGDLS, CDR2 YYNGEE. This CDR3 is 14 amino acids long. Trimming removed 10 bases at V and 0 bases at J, with 13 bases between. CDR3: CAGTASANTGELFF. The CDR3 DNA is TGTGCCGGCACCGCTTCGGCGAACACCGGGGAGCTGTTTTTT.

In this sample, this clone turned up a few times. The chain couples TRBV9 to TRBJ1-2, with 7 bases identical to TRBD1. The CDR3 sequence is 13 residues long. CDR1 SGDLS and CDR2 YYNGEE come from the germline V gene. Unmatched junction bases numbered 10, after V lost 5 bases and J lost 9 bases. CDR3 bases: TGTGCCAGCAGAGGACAGGTCGCACTCAGCTACACCTTC. Translation gives CASRGQVALSYTF.

This clone was observed once. This chain connects TRBV7-9 to TRBJ1-3; unclear D gene. The V end lost 5 bases, the J end lost 3 bases, and 17 bases lay between the germline ends. The CDR3 has 16 residues. Germline-derived CDR1 and CDR2 are SEHNR and FQNEAQ (reference sequence). CDR3 amino acids: CASSRSRVEIGNTIYF. The CDR3 nucleotides are TGTGCCAGCAGCCGAAGCCGGGTGGAGATTGGAAACACCATATATTTT.

This chain uses TRBV27 with TRBJ1-3, with D tentatively TRBD1 (5 bases). CDR3 length equals 11 residues. Deletions cut 8 bases from V and 4 bases from J, with 6 bases between. CDR1 MNHEY and CDR2 SMNVEV come from the germline V gene (reference sequence). The CDR3 sequence: CASRGGNTIYF. The CDR3 nucleotides read TGTGCCAGCCGGGGGGGAAACACCATATATTTT.

The rearrangement joins TRBV4-2 to TRBJ2-3; TRBD1 matches 7 bases. CDR1 LGHNA and CDR2 YNFKEQ come from the germline V gene. The CDR3 is made up of 16 amino acids. With 0 bases clipped from V and 4 bases from J, the junction kept 7 bases outside the gene matches. CDR3 sequence (DNA): TGTGCCAGCAGCCAAGATCAGGCCCAGGGGGCAGATACGCAGTATTTT. It encodes CASSQDQAQGADTQYF.

The chain joins TRBV9 to TRBJ2-1; D gene uncertain. CDR1 and CDR2 from the germline V gene are SGDLS and YYNGEE. The germline V and J ends were trimmed by 3 bases and 3 bases, with 19 bases remaining between them. CDR3 length: 17 amino acids. The CDR3 sequence: CASSESTVRADYNEQFF. CDR3 nucleotides: TGTGCCAGCAGCGAGTCCACTGTTCGGGCCGACTACAATGAGCAGTTCTTC.

The CDR3 coding sequence is TGTGCCAGCAGCTTAACCCCTGGCGGCTACGAGCAGTACTTC. Amino acid sequence: CASSLTPGGYEQYF. J is TRBJ2-5 and V is TRBV7-9, with D uncertain. Near its end, the DNA agrees better with TRBJ2-7, so the J call may be wrong. The CDR3 loop spans 14 amino acids. The germline gives CDR1 SEHNR, CDR2 FQNEAQ (reference sequence).